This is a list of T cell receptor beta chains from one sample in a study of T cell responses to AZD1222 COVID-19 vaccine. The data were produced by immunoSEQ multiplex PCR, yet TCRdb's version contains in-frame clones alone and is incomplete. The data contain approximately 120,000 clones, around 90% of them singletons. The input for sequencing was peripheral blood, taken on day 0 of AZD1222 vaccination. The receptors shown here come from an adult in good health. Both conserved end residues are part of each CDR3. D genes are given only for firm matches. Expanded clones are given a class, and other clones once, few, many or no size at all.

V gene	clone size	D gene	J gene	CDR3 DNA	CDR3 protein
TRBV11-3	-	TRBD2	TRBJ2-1	TGTGCCAGCAGCCCTAGCGGGGGGTTCTCCTACAATGAGCAGTTCTTC	CASSPSGGFSYNEQFF
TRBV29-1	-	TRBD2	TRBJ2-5	TGCAGCGTTGAAGATTGGGAGCTAGCGGCCCAAGAGACCCAGTACTTC	CSVEDWELAAQETQYF
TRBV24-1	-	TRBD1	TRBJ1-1	TGTGCCACCCAGGGGGGGAACACTGAAGCTTTCTTT	CATQGGNTEAFF
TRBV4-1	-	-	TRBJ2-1	TGCGCCAGCAGCCAGGAGGCCGAAGCCGATGAGCAGTTCTTC	CASSQEAEADEQFF
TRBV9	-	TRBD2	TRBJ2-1	TGTGCCAGCAGCGCCCGGACTAGCGGGAGCTGGGATGAGCAGTTCTTC	CASSARTSGSWDEQFF
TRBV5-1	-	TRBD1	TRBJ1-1	TGCGCCAGCAGCGTACAGGGGGGGAACACTGAAGCTTTCTTT	CASSVQGGNTEAFF
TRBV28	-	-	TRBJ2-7	TGTGCCAGCAGTTCAGGGGAAGTCTACTACGAGCAGTACTTC	CASSSGEVYYEQYF
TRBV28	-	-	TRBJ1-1	TGTGCCAGCAGTTTAGACCGAGGGAACACTGAAGCTTTCTTT	CASSLDRGNTEAFF
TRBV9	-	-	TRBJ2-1	TGTGCCAGCAGCCCCTCTAGCAGAGGCTCCTACAATGAGCAGTTCTTC	CASSPSSRGSYNEQFF
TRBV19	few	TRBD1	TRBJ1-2	TGTGCCAGTAGTAGGAGGAGGGACAGAGCTATGGGCTACACCTTC	CASSRRRDRAMGYTF
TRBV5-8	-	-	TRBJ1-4	TGTGCCAGCAGCCCCGGCGGACGGCAGGGAGAAAAACTGTTTTTT	CASSPGGRQGEKLFF
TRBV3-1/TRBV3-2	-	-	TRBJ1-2	TGTGCCAGCAGCCAATCGGGCGGGACCTATGGCTACACCTTC	CASSQSGGTYGYTF
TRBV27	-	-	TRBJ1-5	TGTGCCAGCAGTGGCAGGGGACGGGCTCAGCCCCAGCATTTT	CASSGRGRAQPQHF
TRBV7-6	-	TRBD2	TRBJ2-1	TGTGCCAGCAGCTTTTCCAGCGGGGTCCACAATGAGCAGTTCTTC	CASSFSSGVHNEQFF
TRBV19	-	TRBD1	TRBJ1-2	TGTGCCAGTAGTATCGGGTCGGCAGGGGGTAACTATGGCTACACCTTC	CASSIGSAGGNYGYTF
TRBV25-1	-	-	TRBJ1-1	TGTGCCAGCAGTGTAGGGCAGACGGGCGCTTTCTTT	CASSVGQTGAFF
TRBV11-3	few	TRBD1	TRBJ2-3	TGTGCCAGCAGCTTAAGGGGGCCCCCCACAGATACGCAGTATTTT	CASSLRGPPTDTQYF
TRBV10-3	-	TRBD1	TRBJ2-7	TGTGCCATCAGTGAGTCAGGAGGCAGGGGGACGTACGAGCAGTACTTC	CAISESGGRGTYEQYF
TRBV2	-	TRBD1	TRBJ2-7	TGTGCCAGCAGGCCCGGGACAGGGGGCAGTGGATCCTACGAGCAGTACTTC	CASRPGTGGSGSYEQYF
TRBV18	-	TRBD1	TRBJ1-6	TGTGCCAGCTCACCTCCCGGGACAGGGAATAATTCACCCCTCCACTTT	CASSPPGTGNNSPLHF
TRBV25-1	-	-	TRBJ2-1	TGTGCCAGCAGAGCCTCCCCAGGGGAGGATTCCAATGAGCAGTTCTTC	CASRASPGEDSNEQFF
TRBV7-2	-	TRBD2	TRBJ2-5	TGTGCCAGCAGCCGCCGGGAGGGCCCTGGGGAGACCCAGTACTTC	CASSRREGPGETQYF
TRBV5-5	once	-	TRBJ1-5	TGTGCCAGCAGCTTGGAAGTATTTAATCAGCCCCAGCATTTT	CASSLEVFNQPQHF
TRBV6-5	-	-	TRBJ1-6	TGTGCCAGCAGGGCGGGACTCCTTAATTCACCCCTCCACTTT	CASRAGLLNSPLHF
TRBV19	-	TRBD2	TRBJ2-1	TGTGCCACCAATAAGGGGACTAGCGGTTACAATGAGCAGTTCTTC	CATNKGTSGYNEQFF
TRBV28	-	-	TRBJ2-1	TGTGCCAGCAGTTCCAGGGCCTCCTACAATGAGCAGTTCTTC	CASSSRASYNEQFF
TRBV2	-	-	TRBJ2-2	TGTGCCAGTCTATCGCGGGGCCTCGCCGGGGAGCTGTTTTTT	CASLSRGLAGELFF
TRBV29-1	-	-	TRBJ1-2	TGCAGCGTAGCCAAGGGGGTCCTAGAGGGCTACACCTTC	CSVAKGVLEGYTF
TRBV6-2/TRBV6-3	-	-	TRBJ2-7	TGTGCCAGCAGTCCCCGGGACGGACCCTCGGAGCAGTACTTC	CASSPRDGPSEQYF
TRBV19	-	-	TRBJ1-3	TGTGCCACCTCAGCACAGGGCGGCTCTGGAAACACCATATATTTT	CATSAQGGSGNTIYF
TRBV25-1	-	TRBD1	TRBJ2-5	TGTGCCAGCAGTGACCTCGGGACAGGACAAGAGACCCAGTACTTC	CASSDLGTGQETQYF
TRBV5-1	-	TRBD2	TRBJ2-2	TGCGCCAGCAGCCCGACTGGACTAGCGGGAGGGACGAACACCGGGGAGCTGTTTTTT	CASSPTGLAGGTNTGELFF
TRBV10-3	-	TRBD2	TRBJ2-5	TGTGCCATCAGTGAGGAGGCTAGCGGGAGGATTGAGACCCAGTACTTC	CAISEEASGRIETQYF
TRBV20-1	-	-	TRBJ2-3	TGCAGTGCACATAGAGGAGATACGCAGTATTTT	CSAHRGDTQYF
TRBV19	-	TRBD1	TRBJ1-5	TGTGCCAGTAGCAAGGGACAGCCTTATCAGCCCCAGCATTTT	CASSKGQPYQPQHF
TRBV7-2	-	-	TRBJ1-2	TGTGCCAGCAGCTTTGCTGAATTATCTAGCTACACCTTC	CASSFAELSSYTF
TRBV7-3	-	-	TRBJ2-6	TGTGCCAGCAGCCCTCAGGGAAGTGGGGCCAACGTCCTGACTTTC	CASSPQGSGANVLTF
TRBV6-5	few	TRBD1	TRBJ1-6	TGTGCCACCCGGGACAGGGGAAATTCACCCCTCCACTTT	CATRDRGNSPLHF
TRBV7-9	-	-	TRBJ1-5	TGTGCCAGCAGCTTACAGGGGAATCAGCCCCAGCATTTT	CASSLQGNQPQHF
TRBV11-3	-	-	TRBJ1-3	TGTGCCAGCAGCTTAGATCGGGGGCCGAGCTCTGGAAACACCATATATTTT	CASSLDRGPSSGNTIYF
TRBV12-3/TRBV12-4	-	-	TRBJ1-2	TGTGCCAGCAGTTCCACGAGGGGTGGCTACACCTTC	CASSSTRGGYTF
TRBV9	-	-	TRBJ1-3	TGTGCCAGCAGCTTCCGAGCAGCTGGAAACACCATATATTTT	CASSFRAAGNTIYF
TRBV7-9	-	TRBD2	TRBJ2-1	TGTGCCAGCAGCTTTAAGACTAGCGGAGTCAAAGATGAGCAGTTCTTC	CASSFKTSGVKDEQFF
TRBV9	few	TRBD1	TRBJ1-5	TGTGCCAGCAGCGTAGGGACAGGGGGCAAGCAGCCCCAGCATTTT	CASSVGTGGKQPQHF
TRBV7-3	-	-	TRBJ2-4	TGTGCCAGCAGCCAAAGGGCGGGGTCCAAAAACATTCAGTACTTC	CASSQRAGSKNIQYF
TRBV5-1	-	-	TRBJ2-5	TGCGCCAGCAGCGCCCAAGAGACCCAGTACTTC	CASSAQETQYF
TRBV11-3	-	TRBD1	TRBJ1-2	TGTGCCAGCAGCTTGGGGACAGGCCCGGGAATAGGGGGCTACACCTTC	CASSLGTGPGIGGYTF
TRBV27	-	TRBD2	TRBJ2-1	TGTGCCAGCACCCTCATAGCGGGAGGCCTTAGCGGTGAGCAGTTCTTC	CASTLIAGGLSGEQFF
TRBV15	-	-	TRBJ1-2	TGTGCCACCAGCAGAGAGGCAGGATTCCTCTATGGCTACACCTTC	CATSREAGFLYGYTF
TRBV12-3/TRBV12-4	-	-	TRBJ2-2	TGTGCCAGCAGGTCCGCGAACACCGGGGAGCTGTTTTTT	CASRSANTGELFF
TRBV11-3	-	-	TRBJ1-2	TGTGCCAGCAGCCGGACAGATTATGGCTACACCTTC	CASSRTDYGYTF
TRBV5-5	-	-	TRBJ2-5	TGTGCTAGCAGCCGGGACCTCGTGGAGACCCAGTACTTC	CASSRDLVETQYF
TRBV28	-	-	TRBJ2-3	TGTGCCAGCACTGGGGTTCTCAGGGATACGCAGTATTTT	CASTGVLRDTQYF
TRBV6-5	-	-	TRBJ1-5	TGTGCCAGCCGCCCCGGGGGGCTTTACAATCAGCCCCAGCATTTT	CASRPGGLYNQPQHF
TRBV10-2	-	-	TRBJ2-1	TGCGCCAGCAGGGGGTTGCTTAATGAGCAGTTCTTC	CASRGLLNEQFF
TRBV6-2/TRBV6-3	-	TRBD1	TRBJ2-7	TGTGCCAGCAGCCGTGAAGGACAGGGCTACGAGCAGTACTTC	CASSREGQGYEQYF
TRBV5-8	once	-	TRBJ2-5	TGTGCCAGCAGCTTGTGGGGGACAGAGACCCAGTACTTC	CASSLWGTETQYF
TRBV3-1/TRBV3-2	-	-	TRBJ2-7	TGTGCCAGCAGTCTGACGCGTTTCGGCGAGCAGTACTTC	CASSLTRFGEQYF